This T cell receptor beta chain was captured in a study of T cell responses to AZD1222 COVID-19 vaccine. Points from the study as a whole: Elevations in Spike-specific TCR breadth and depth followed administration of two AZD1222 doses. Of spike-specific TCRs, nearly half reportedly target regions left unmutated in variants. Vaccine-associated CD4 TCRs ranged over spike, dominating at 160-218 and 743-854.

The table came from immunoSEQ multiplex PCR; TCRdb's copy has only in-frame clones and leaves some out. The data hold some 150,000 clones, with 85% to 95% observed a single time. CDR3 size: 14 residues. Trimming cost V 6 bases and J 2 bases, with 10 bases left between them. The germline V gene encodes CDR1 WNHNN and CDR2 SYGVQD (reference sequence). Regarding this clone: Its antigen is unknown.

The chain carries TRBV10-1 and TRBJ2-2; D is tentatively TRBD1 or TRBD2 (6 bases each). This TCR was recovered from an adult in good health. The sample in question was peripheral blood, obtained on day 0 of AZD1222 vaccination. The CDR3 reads CASRRDINTGELFF. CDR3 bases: TGCGCCAGCAGGCGGGACATAAACACCGGGGAGCTGTTTTTT.